The rows below give T cell receptor beta chains drawn from one sample of a study of radiation and T cells in renal cell carcinoma. The table came from immunoSEQ multiplex PCR; TCRdb's copy has only in-frame clones and leaves some out. The sample includes some 150,000 clones, 65% to 90% of them seen just once. Material: blood, obtained from a patient whose treatment included radiotherapy and nephrectomy. Receptors originate from a woman between 50 and 59 years old with renal cell carcinoma. The CDR3 runs from the conserved cysteine through the conserved F or W. The D gene is left open where the match is weak. Not all rows give a size; the values are once, few, many and, for expanded clones, a class.

CDR3aa: CASAPYQLERGDEQFF
CDR3nt: TGTGCCAGCGCCCCGTACCAGTTGGAGCGGGGGGATGAGCAGTTCTTC
j_gene: TRBJ2-1
d_gene: TRBD2
v_gene: TRBV11-3
abundance: -

CDR3aa: CASSYLQNRDIQYF
CDR3nt: TGTGCCAGCAGTTACTTGCAGAACAGGGACATTCAGTACTTC
j_gene: TRBJ2-4
d_gene: -
v_gene: TRBV6-5
abundance: -

CDR3aa: CASSLQNSGANVLTF
CDR3nt: TGCGCCAGCAGCCTGCAGAACTCTGGGGCCAACGTCCTGACTTTC
j_gene: TRBJ2-6
d_gene: -
v_gene: TRBV4-3
abundance: once

CDR3aa: CASSSGQGRQPQHF
CDR3nt: TGTGCCAGCAGCTCTGGACAGGGGAGGCAGCCCCAGCATTTT
j_gene: TRBJ1-5
d_gene: TRBD1
v_gene: TRBV7-2
abundance: -

CDR3aa: CAWSSGGDTDTQYF
CDR3nt: TGTGCCTGGAGTAGCGGGGGAGACACAGATACGCAGTATTTT
j_gene: TRBJ2-3
d_gene: TRBD2
v_gene: TRBV30
abundance: -

CDR3aa: CASSVLRADTGELFF
CDR3nt: TGTGCCAGCAGCGTCCTCAGGGCCGACACCGGGGAGCTGTTTTTT
j_gene: TRBJ2-2
d_gene: -
v_gene: TRBV9
abundance: -

CDR3aa: CASSRGRGDTEAFF
CDR3nt: TGCGCCAGCAGCCGAGGTCGGGGGGACACTGAAGCTTTCTTT
j_gene: TRBJ1-1
d_gene: -
v_gene: TRBV5-1
abundance: -

CDR3aa: CASNWGTNTGELFF
CDR3nt: TGTGCCAGTAACTGGGGGACTAACACCGGGGAGCTGTTTTTT
j_gene: TRBJ2-2
d_gene: -
v_gene: TRBV19
abundance: once

CDR3aa: CASTGQVYEQYF
CDR3nt: TGTGCCAGCACCGGACAAGTCTACGAGCAGTACTTC
j_gene: TRBJ2-7
d_gene: -
v_gene: TRBV6-1
abundance: few

CDR3aa: CAIGTSASYEQYF
CDR3nt: TGTGCCATAGGGACTAGCGCATCCTACGAGCAGTACTTC
j_gene: TRBJ2-7
d_gene: TRBD2
v_gene: TRBV10-3
abundance: -

CDR3aa: CASSQDTQFSNQPQHF
CDR3nt: TGCGCCAGCAGCCAAGATACGCAGTTTAGCAATCAGCCCCAGCATTTT
j_gene: TRBJ1-5
d_gene: -
v_gene: TRBV4-3
abundance: -

CDR3aa: CASSSLNEQFF
CDR3nt: TGTGCCAGCAGCTCTCTAAATGAGCAGTTCTTC
j_gene: TRBJ2-1
d_gene: -
v_gene: TRBV7-2
abundance: once

CDR3aa: CASRSRVYSNQPQHF
CDR3nt: TGTGCCAGCAGATCCAGGGTGTATAGCAATCAGCCCCAGCATTTT
j_gene: TRBJ1-5
d_gene: -
v_gene: TRBV6-5
abundance: -

CDR3aa: CAISGGSNERFF
CDR3nt: TGTGCCATTAGTGGCGGGAGCAATGAGCGGTTCTTC
j_gene: TRBJ2-1
d_gene: TRBD2
v_gene: TRBV10-3
abundance: -

CDR3aa: CASSQDLAGETDTQYF
CDR3nt: TGTGCCAGCAGCCAAGATCTAGCGGGGGAGACAGATACGCAGTATTTT
j_gene: TRBJ2-3
d_gene: TRBD2
v_gene: TRBV14
abundance: -

CDR3aa: CASSEHTGSVYSNQPQHF
CDR3nt: TGTGCCAGCAGCGAACACACAGGGTCCGTTTATAGCAATCAGCCCCAGCATTTT
j_gene: TRBJ1-5
d_gene: -
v_gene: TRBV7-2
abundance: -

CDR3aa: CASSGQTIYEQYF
CDR3nt: TGTGCCAGCAGCGGACAGACAATATACGAGCAGTACTTC
j_gene: TRBJ2-7
d_gene: -
v_gene: TRBV7-9
abundance: -

CDR3aa: CASSIRGTIASYEQYF
CDR3nt: TGTGCCAGCAGCATTAGAGGGACAATCGCTTCCTACGAGCAGTACTTC
j_gene: TRBJ2-7
d_gene: -
v_gene: TRBV7-8
abundance: -

CDR3aa: CASTKGGFQPQHF
CDR3nt: TGTGCCAGCACCAAAGGTGGGTTTCAGCCCCAGCATTTT
j_gene: TRBJ1-5
d_gene: -
v_gene: TRBV6-4
abundance: -

CDR3aa: CASSYSGRGYEQYF
CDR3nt: TGTGCCAGCAGTTATAGCGGGAGAGGCTACGAGCAGTACTTC
j_gene: TRBJ2-7
d_gene: TRBD2
v_gene: TRBV5-6
abundance: once

CDR3aa: CASSRGLAVYEQYF
CDR3nt: TGCGCCAGCAGCAGGGGACTAGCGGTATACGAGCAGTACTTC
j_gene: TRBJ2-7
d_gene: TRBD2
v_gene: TRBV5-1
abundance: -

CDR3aa: CASSWDNPSTDTQYF
CDR3nt: TGTGCCAGCAGCTGGGACAACCCTAGCACAGATACGCAGTATTTT
j_gene: TRBJ2-3
d_gene: -
v_gene: TRBV14
abundance: -

CDR3aa: CASSLDPGTNYGYTF
CDR3nt: TGTGCCAGCAGCTTAGACCCGGGGACGAACTATGGCTACACCTTC
j_gene: TRBJ1-2
d_gene: -
v_gene: TRBV7-9
abundance: -

CDR3aa: CASSRSPDRQETQYF
CDR3nt: TGTGCCAGCAGCCGTTCCCCCGACAGACAAGAGACCCAGTACTTC
j_gene: TRBJ2-5
d_gene: -
v_gene: TRBV7-8
abundance: -